Below are 7 T cell receptor beta chains sequenced from a single sample in a study of shared clonotypes between healthy human individuals. Sequencing was performed with immunoSEQ multiplex PCR; in TCRdb, only in-frame clones are kept and a portion is missing. This repertoire shows roughly 2.6 million clones, approximately 90% found once; its top ten account for under 0.15%. Sequenced input: naive CD4+ T cells sorted from blood. Subset given: CD45RA+ positively selected. Source of these receptors: a man aged 18 to 29 in good health.

This rearrangement joins TRBV29-1 to TRBJ2-1, with a possible D match to TRBD2 (6 bases). The ends were cut back, 3 bases at V and 10 bases at J, with 16 bases in the middle. Germline loops: CDR1 SQVTM, CDR2 ANQGSEA. This CDR3 region has 13 residues. CDR3 region: CSVDWDSAREQFF. The CDR3 region has the DNA TGCAGCGTTGATTGGGACTCAGCTAGGGAGCAGTTCTTC.

The rearrangement uses TRBV9 and TRBJ2-3, with TRBD2 identical over 9 bases. V lost 2 bases and J lost 3; bases outside the gene matches: 7. The germline CDR1 and CDR2 sequences are SGDLS and YYNGEE. This CDR3 spans 16 amino acids. This chain's CDR3 is CASSVLASGETDTQYF. The DNA of the CDR3 is TGTGCCAGCAGCGTTCTGGCTAGCGGGGAAACAGATACGCAGTATTTT.

V is TRBV6-6 and J is TRBJ1-5; no clear D gene. Germline V gene data show CDR1 as MNHNY and CDR2 as SVGAGI (reference sequence). The CDR3 is made up of 13 amino acids. V lost 5 bases and J 3 bases, leaving 8 bases between the germline ends. In nucleotides, the CDR3 is TGTGCCAGCAGTGAGGGTTACAATCAGCCCCAGCATTTT. It yields the protein CASSEGYNQPQHF.

The rearrangement joins TRBV19 to TRBJ1-1; 10 nucleotides line up with TRBD1. CDR1 and CDR2 (germline): LNHDA, SQIVND (reference sequence). This CDR3 comprises 14 residues. V trimming: 9 bases; J trimming: 1 base; junction bases outside the gene matches: 5. The CDR3 protein is CASRGTGANTEAFF. The CDR3 DNA reads as TGTGCCAGCCGTGGGACAGGGGCGAACACTGAAGCTTTCTTT.

The J gene is TRBJ2-5, the V gene TRBV5-4, with 7 nucleotides matching TRBD1. This CDR3 has 16 amino acids. The V segment lost 4 bases and the J segment 1 base; nucleotides outside the gene matches: 10. Germline CDR1 is SGHNT and CDR2 is YYREEE (reference sequence). The CDR3 region is CASSPPTGFGQETQYF. The CDR3 DNA is TGTGCCAGCAGCCCACCGACAGGGTTTGGCCAAGAGACCCAGTACTTC.

In the case of this clone: Other nucleotide sequences from this sample produce the same CDR3. The chain joins TRBV7-9 to TRBJ1-1, with D unclear. CDR3 length equals 13 residues. V gave up 0 bases and J gave up 6 bases, with 8 bases separating them. Germline CDR1 and CDR2: SEHNR and FQNEAQ (reference sequence). CDR3 nucleotides: TGTGCCAGCAGCTTAGCTGGTGGCCCTGAAGCTTTCTTT. It yields the protein CASSLAGGPEAFF.

This clone showed up just once. The CDR3 DNA is TGTGCCATCAGTGAGTCGGCAGGGAGAGCTAACTATGGCTACACCTTC. This gives the protein CAISESAGRANYGYTF. This chain links TRBV10-3 with TRBJ1-2, with a weak D call TRBD1 (5 bases). This CDR3 region has 16 residues. The V gene's germline CDR1 is ENHRY and CDR2 SYGVKD. V lost 0 bases to trimming and J lost 0 bases, with 11 bases between them.